This is a list of T cell receptor beta chains from one sample in a study of shared clonotypes between healthy human individuals. Sequencing used immunoSEQ multiplex PCR; TCRdb keeps in-frame clones, though not all of them. Seen here are under 1,100,000 clones, about three quarters observed once, and the top ten hold approximately 1.5%. Sequencing was carried out using memory CD4+ T cells sorted from blood. The receptors were gathered from a man aged 18 to 29 in good health. The CDR3 runs from the conserved cysteine through the conserved F or W. Only some rows state a clone size, as once, few, many or a class for expanded clones.

V	size	length	CDR3
TRBV19	NA	15	CASSIGGTLNTEAFF
TRBV5-1	NA	18	CASSWTPQFPHSYNEQFF
TRBV27	NA	15	CASRAGTGLTDTQYF
TRBV5-5	NA	15	CASSLSPGLGSPLHF
TRBV30	NA	13	CAWGGRGDEKLFF
TRBV27	NA	15	CASSRVPGMNTEAFF
TRBV7-2	NA	16	CASSPPGSRSTDTQYF
TRBV9	NA	15	CASSRSGGAQETQYF
TRBV28	NA	12	CASSLFNYGYTF
TRBV7-2	NA	19	CASSRPTGTRSISFNEQFF
TRBV28	once	13	CASSLPGFHEQYF
TRBV7-9	once	14	CASSYPGGNQPQHF
TRBV6-5	NA	13	CASSRQGADTQYF
TRBV29-1	NA	16	CSVTSGGLANPYEQYF
TRBV14	NA	12	CASSRDRSRAFF
TRBV14	once	13	CASSPDRAYEQYF
TRBV5-1	NA	14	CASSITGSSDEQYF
TRBV4-1	NA	16	CASSLAAGMANTEAFF
TRBV7-2	NA	15	CASSRGGLGADTQYF
TRBV6-6	NA	14	CASSEPGQAETQYF
TRBV27	NA	15	CASSHRPTNTGELFF
TRBV18	many	16	CASSPPRGQDSFGYTF
TRBV4-1	NA	15	CASSRTRDQAYEQYF
TRBV18	NA	15	CASSDSGTSPYEQYF
TRBV6-5	NA	14	CASTNGADFGERYF
TRBV11-2	once	11	CASSLIHEQFF
TRBV20-1	NA	11	CSARDAYEQYF
TRBV28	NA	16	CASSFLQGISGNTIYF
TRBV30	NA	14	CAWNGRGSTDTQYF
TRBV6-6	few	16	CASSNIAGVGKNIQYF
TRBV18	NA	18	CASSPLVTGTGAYNEQFF
TRBV10-3	NA	14	CAISRVTREETQYF
TRBV7-2	NA	14	CASSPPGQIYEQYF
TRBV5-6	NA	16	CASSLDKGGGYDEQFF
TRBV11-2	few	15	CASSSVTSGGETQYF
TRBV5-4	NA	15	CASSLVQGSSYGYTF
TRBV7-9	few	14	CASSGWDRGYGYTF
TRBV19	NA	15	CASSLLGHGNQPQHF
TRBV6-1	NA	12	CASSAGFYGYTF
TRBV7-9	few	9	CACGDTQYF
TRBV30	NA	14	CAWRGQVAYTEAFF
TRBV19	NA	17	CASRSGAQGPSGNTIYF
TRBV6-1	NA	14	CASSTGLASNEQFF
TRBV6-6	NA	16	CASSSLGLAGAYEQFF
TRBV7-2	NA	12	CASSRDTGIRTF
TRBV10-3	few	16	CAISESMALDRREAFF
TRBV6-6	NA	13	CASQRGSTDTQYF
TRBV6-6	NA	15	CASSLERGNTGELFF
TRBV7-9	few	12	CASSLAGQPQHF
TRBV6-1	NA	12	CASLVFLGTQYF
TRBV28	NA	15	CASRTGGQRAYEQYF